Shown below are 24 T cell receptor beta chains from a single sample sequenced in a study of blood T cells in healthy people across ages. Primed by a sample-barcoded 5' primer and a J-beta primer mix, a second PCR proceeded for about 7 to 11 cycles. MiXCR, applied by TCRdb to the 5' RACE reads, yields one record per CDR3 protein. This sample carries under 1,000,000 distinct CDR3 sequences, more than 35% of them seen once, and the ten largest clones take about a sixth. Sequencing was carried out using blood. These receptors all stem from a man older than 75 in good health.

At least ten counts were recorded for this clonotype. The V call is TRBV20-1, the J call TRBJ2-6, with D hard to call. The V end was cut by 3 bases, the J end by 4 bases, with 4 bases between. The V gene's germline CDR1 is DFQATT and CDR2 SNEGSKA (reference sequence). The CDR3 totals 12 residues. The DNA of the CDR3 is TGCAGTGCTAGCCTCGGGGCCAACGTCCTGACTTTC. Translated, it gives CSASLGANVLTF.

The table lists this clonotype with a few counts. The chain joins TRBV4-2 to TRBJ2-6; D is perhaps TRBD1 (6 bases). V was cut by 0 bases and J by 0 bases, with 6 bases left in between. The CDR3 has 16 residues. Germline loops: CDR1 LGHNA, CDR2 YNFKEQ. In DNA form, the CDR3 reads TGTGCCAGCAGCCAAGACAGGGGCTCTGGGGCCAACGTCCTGACTTTC. Amino acid sequence: CASSQDRGSGANVLTF.

This clonotype was seen a few times. The rearrangement links TRBV6-5 to TRBJ2-5, with 11 bases aligning to TRBD2. The closer fit of TRBJ2-7 to the DNA end suggests the J call may be wrong. The germline V gene encodes CDR1 MNHEY and CDR2 SVGAGI. This CDR3 comprises 15 residues. The DNA of the CDR3 is TGTGCCAGCAGTTATGCGACTAGCGGGGTCCACGAGCAGTACTTC. Protein sequence: CASSYATSGVHEQYF.

The table lists this clonotype with many counts. The V call is TRBV29-1, the J call TRBJ2-3; D is possibly TRBD2 (5 bases). The germline V gene has CDR1 SQVTM and CDR2 ANQGSEA. This CDR3 contains 11 residues. V lost 6 bases, J lost 4 bases, and 8 bases lay in between. This chain's CDR3 is CSVGAADTQYF. Here the CDR3 DNA reads TGCAGCGTGGGAGCCGCAGATACGCAGTATTTT.

Here the CDR3 reads CASSFPGQGGTNIQYF. The DNA for the CDR3 is TGTGCCAGCAGCTTCCCGGGACAGGGAGGGACAAACATTCAGTACTTC. The V call is TRBV5-6, the J call TRBJ2-4; 9 bases are shared with TRBD1. The CDR3 extends over 16 amino acids. CDR1 and CDR2 from the germline V gene are SGHDT and YYEEEE. The V gene end was trimmed by 2 bases and the J gene end by 6 bases; junction bases not matched to a gene: 9. The full variable domain, completed using reference TRBV5-6 and TRBJ2-4, is DAGVTQSPTHLIKTRGQQVTLRCSPKSGHDTVSWYQQALGQGPQFIFQYYEEEERQRGNFPDRFSGHQFPNYSSELNVNALLLGDSALYLCASSFPGQGGTNIQYFGAGTRLSVL.

This sequence joins TRBV28 and TRBJ1-5; D gene ambiguous. The V end was cut by 10 bases, the J end by 0 bases, with 10 bases between. The CDR3 extends over 13 amino acids. Germline V CDR1 and CDR2: MDHEN, SYDVKM. The CDR3 DNA follows: TGTGCCACCGTTACCGGTAGCAATCAGCCCCAGCATTTT. Amino acids: CATVTGSNQPQHF.

This clonotype has more than one count but fewer than ten. The junction shows a germline mismatch at one end, possibly a read error. The rearrangement uses TRBV5-1 and TRBJ2-5, with TRBD1 identical over 9 bases. In germline, CDR1 is SGHRS, CDR2 YFSETQ. The CDR3 has 14 amino acids. Here the CDR3 reads CASSRGQGQETQYF. For the CDR3, the DNA is TGTGCCAGCTCTCGTGGACAGGGGCAAGAGACCCAGTACTTC.

About this clonotype: A read error is possible here, since a much larger clone lies one base away. This chain links TRBV2 with TRBJ1-1; 7 nucleotides agree with TRBD1. This CDR3 region has 14 residues. CDR1 SNHLY and CDR2 FYNNEI come from the germline V gene. V was pared by 2 bases and J by 6 bases, with 6 bases of the junction left unmatched. The CDR3 bases are TGTGCCAGCAGTGAAAGGGGGCTGCACGCTGAAGCTTTCTTT. Its protein product is CASSERGLHAEAFF.

This clonotype was detected a few times. The rearrangement uses TRBV28 and TRBJ2-5; 13 nucleotides align to TRBD2. With 5 bases clipped from V and 5 bases from J, the junction kept 14 bases outside the gene matches. Germline V lookup: CDR1 MDHEN, CDR2 SYDVKM. The CDR3 is 18 residues long. Here the CDR3 DNA reads TGTGCCAGCAGTCCCAAGTCGAGACTAGCGGGAGGAGCGGAGACCCAGTACTTC. Translated, it gives CASSPKSRLAGGAETQYF.

This chain connects TRBV4-3 to TRBJ2-5; 13 bases are shared with TRBD2. The germline gives CDR1 LGHNA, CDR2 YSLEER. The CDR3 is 17 amino acids. After removal of 3 bases from V and 2 bases from J, the junction contained 6 bases not matched to a gene. The CDR3 loop reads CASSQSRLAGGQETQYF. As DNA, the CDR3 is TGCGCCAGCAGCCAGTCGAGACTAGCGGGAGGTCAAGAGACCCAGTACTTC.

The chain couples TRBV29-1 to TRBJ1-1; D is uncertain. V was pared by 8 bases and J by 6 bases, with 10 bases between. Germline CDR1 SQVTM, CDR2 ANQGSEA. CDR3 length: 10 amino acids. This CDR3 is CSSPESEAFF. For the CDR3, the DNA is TGCAGCTCCCCCGAGTCTGAAGCTTTCTTT.

This clonotype was seen many times. The V gene is TRBV6-1, the J gene TRBJ2-6; D is possibly TRBD2 (6 bases). This CDR3 is 18 amino acids long. Trimming stripped 6 bases from V and 0 bases from J, with 18 bases between. Germline V gene lookup returns CDR1 MNHNS and CDR2 SASEGT. The DNA for the CDR3 is TGTGCCAGCAGCTCCGAGGGGAGGATTTCCTCTGGGGCCAACGTCCTGACTTTC. Encoded protein: CASSSEGRISSGANVLTF.

The chain uses TRBV27 and TRBJ2-7; 8 bases are a match to TRBD2. Trimming took 6 bases from V and 5 from J; bases not matched to a gene: 12. Germline-derived CDR1 and CDR2 are MNHEY and SMNVEV (reference sequence). The CDR3 runs 15 residues. CDR3 sequence reads: CASSRIAGRYNEQYF. The CDR3 coding sequence is TGTGCCAGCAGCCGAATAGCGGGAAGGTATAACGAGCAGTACTTC.

The V and J genes are TRBV21-1 and TRBJ2-1; the D call of TRBD2 is as the table states it, not checked on the DNA. TRBV21-1 is reported as a pseudogene. This CDR3 region has 17 residues. CDR3 in DNA: TGTGCCAGCAGCTCTCGGACTAGCGGGGAGGGCTACAATGAGCAGTTCTTC. The encoded protein is CASSSRTSGEGYNEQFF.

This clonotype showed up many times. This chain uses TRBV4-3 with TRBJ2-1, with D uncertain. V gave up 4 bases and J gave up 10 bases, with 8 bases separating them. CDR1 is LGHNA and CDR2 is YSLEER in the germline V gene. The CDR3 contains 11 residues. CDR3 nucleotide sequence: TGCGCCAGCAGCCGGGGATACGAGCAGTTCTTC. Amino acid sequence: CASSRGYEQFF.

This clonotype came up once. This chain joins TRBV9 and TRBJ2-7; the D is unclear. Per the germline V gene, CDR1 is SGDLS and CDR2 is YYNGEE. CDR3 length: 14 amino acids. Trimming cost V 4 bases and J 2 bases, with 13 bases left between them. CDR3 coding DNA: TGTGCCAGCAGCCTCAGTACCTTCCCCTACGAGCAGTACTTC. Protein: CASSLSTFPYEQYF.

The chain couples TRBV6-2 or TRBV6-3 to TRBJ2-7; 7 bases match TRBD2. V shed 5 bases and J 0 bases; nucleotides not matched to a gene: 10. The CDR3 totals 16 residues. In germline, CDR1 is MNHEY, CDR2 SVGEGT. The CDR3, as DNA: TGTGCCAGCAGTCGGGCGTCCGGCGGGAGCTCCTACGAGCAGTACTTC. It codes for CASSRASGGSSYEQYF.

This clonotype was seen at least ten times. The rearrangement joins TRBV12-3 or TRBV12-4 to TRBJ2-5; either TRBD1 or TRBD2 may fit D (5 bases each). With 3 bases removed from V and 2 bases from J, the gap between germline ends came to 7 bases. The length of the CDR3 is 13 residues. In nucleotides, the CDR3 is TGTGCCAGCAGTTTGGGACGACAAGAGACCCAGTACTTC. Residues: CASSLGRQETQYF.

The chain joins TRBV20-1 to TRBJ2-5, with 7 bases that match TRBD2. This CDR3 has 13 amino acids. Losses at the gene ends were 5 bases for V and 5 bases for J; bases not matched to a gene: 8. The germline V gene encodes CDR1 DFQATT and CDR2 SNEGSKA (reference sequence). Here the CDR3 DNA reads TGCAGTGCTCGTTTGACTAGCCGGGAGACCCAGTACTTC. It encodes CSARLTSRETQYF.

This clonotype was counted only a few times. The rearrangement joins TRBV20-1 to TRBJ1-2, with D uncertain. The germline V gene has CDR1 DFQATT and CDR2 SNEGSKA (reference sequence). The CDR3 runs to 15 residues. Trimming removed 2 bases from V and 2 bases from J, with 15 bases in between. The DNA of the CDR3 is TGCAGTGCTAGATCCCCTCGACCGGCCAACTATGGCTACACCTTC. This sequence encodes CSARSPRPANYGYTF.

The V and J genes are TRBV27 and TRBJ2-7, with D possibly TRBD2 on 6 matching bases. The CDR3 sequence is 15 residues long. V was trimmed by 5 bases and J by 7 bases, leaving 21 bases between them. CDR1 MNHEY and CDR2 SMNVEV come from the germline V gene (reference sequence). CDR3 nucleotides: TGTGCCAGCAGTGAAACGACCCGGGGCGGGGTTGAGCAGTACTTC. This encodes CASSETTRGGVEQYF.

This clonotype was detected a few times. J is TRBJ2-3 and V is TRBV20-1; 8 nucleotides align to TRBD2. From germline, CDR1 is DFQATT and CDR2 SNEGSKA (reference sequence). This CDR3 has 15 residues. The V and J ends lost 5 bases and 1 base, in that order; junction bases with no gene match: 8. This chain's CDR3 is CSARPPSGRTDTQYF. As DNA, the CDR3 is TGCAGTGCTCGACCCCCTAGCGGGCGCACAGATACGCAGTATTTT.

Here the CDR3 DNA reads TGTGCCAGCAGCCAAGATGGGAGGGGGAGGGCCTCGTTCTTC. The encoded protein is CASSQDGRGRASFF. V usage is TRBV4-2 and J usage is TRBJ2-1; TRBD2 might be the D (7 bases). The CDR3 totals 14 residues. V was trimmed by 0 bases and J by 15 bases, leaving 18 bases between them. Germline loops: CDR1 LGHNA, CDR2 YNFKEQ.

The chain has TRBV5-1 and TRBJ2-2; no reliable D call. The CDR3 loop spans 14 amino acids. Deletions cut 5 bases from V and 0 bases from J, with 8 bases between. The germline CDR1 and CDR2 sequences are SGHRS and YFSETQ. The CDR3, as DNA: TGCGCCAGCAGGAGCGCAACGAACACCGGGGAGCTGTTTTTT. Translated, it gives CASRSATNTGELFF.